One sample yielded the 5 T cell receptor beta chains listed below, sequenced in a study of a mutant IDH1 vaccine in newly diagnosed glioma (dated by TCRdb to about 2021). The intended sense of this specimen's time point label: baseline, week 1 (first vaccination visit). The label giving this sample's treatment or condition can be read as: pre-vaccination baseline after standard-of-care therapy. Library generation was performed with the immunoSEQ multiplex PCR assay. Held by TCRdb, this immuneACCESS table contains in-frame sequences only and omits some clones. Under half of the omission traces to an unresolved V gene where checked; the cause of the rest is unknown. In this sample the table shows 70,000 to 95,000 clones, more than 65% of which occur a single time. Together, the top ten hold 5.3% of the sample. This specimen consisted of PBMCs, obtained from a glioma patient treated with radiotherapy, temozolomide or both. These receptors were taken from a man aged 35 to 55 with glioma. Some clones in this sample may be carry-over from other donors' samples.

The genes are TRBV4-2 and TRBJ1-1; maybe TRBD1 (5 bases). Trimming took 6 bases from V and 0 from J, leaving 11 bases between them. Per the germline V gene, CDR1 is LGHNA and CDR2 is YNFKEQ. CDR3 length equals 14 residues. The CDR3 bases are TGTGCCAGCAGGGCTGGGGGTATGAACACTGAAGCTTTCTTT. Translation gives CASRAGGMNTEAFF.

The chain couples TRBV4-1 to TRBJ2-3; TRBD1 might be the D (6 bases). Germline V CDR1 and CDR2: MGHRA, YSYEKL. V was clipped by 3 bases and J by 6 bases, with 10 bases between them. The CDR3 spans 13 residues. The chain's CDR3 is CASSQIRGDTQYF. In nucleotides, the CDR3 is TGCGCCAGCAGCCAGATCAGGGGTGATACGCAGTATTTT.

This clone has only a few counts. The rearrangement links TRBV7-9 to TRBJ1-2; D ambiguous. Germline CDR1 and CDR2: SEHNR and FQNEAQ (reference sequence). V lost 0 bases and J lost 6, with 5 bases in between. The CDR3 runs 12 residues. The DNA for the CDR3 is TGTGCCAGCAGCTTAGCGACGAATGGCTACACCTTC. The encoded protein is CASSLATNGYTF.

The rearrangement uses TRBV15 and TRBJ1-2, with unresolved D. Trimming took off 1 base at V and 2 bases at J, with 11 bases between the two ends. CDR3 length equals 15 residues. Germline V gene data show CDR1 as LNHNV and CDR2 as YYDKDF (reference sequence). The CDR3 region has the DNA TGTGCCACCAGCAGAGTCCCATCGAGGAACTATGGCTACACCTTC. Protein sequence: CATSRVPSRNYGYTF.

J is TRBJ1-5 and V is TRBV6-1, with a tentative D call TRBD1 (5 bases). There are 15 residues in the CDR3. Germline-derived CDR1 and CDR2 are MNHNS and SASEGT. Deletions cut 6 bases from V and 4 bases from J, with 16 bases between. The CDR3: CASREGLGGNQPQHF. The CDR3 DNA is TGTGCCAGCAGGGAGGGGTTGGGGGGTAATCAGCCCCAGCATTTT.